These 14 T cell receptor beta chains were sequenced from one sample in a study of blood T cell repertoires in COVID-19. Clones were read by immunoSEQ multiplex PCR, and TCRdb kept only the in-frame ones, dropping some. The sample contains about 220,000 clones, approximately 86% of which appear only once. The sequenced sample consisted of peripheral blood. These receptors were obtained from a woman older than 75 with acute or convalescent COVID-19.

The chain is built from TRBV5-4 and TRBJ2-2; D may be TRBD2 (6 bases). The CDR3 is 15 residues long. Germline V gene data show CDR1 as SGHNT and CDR2 as YYREEE (reference sequence). V gave up 4 bases and J gave up 6 bases, with 16 bases separating them. Written as DNA, the CDR3 is TGTGCCAGCAGCCCCCGGGACTCAGGTCCCGGGGAGCTGTTTTTT. It is translated as CASSPRDSGPGELFF.

The V and J genes are TRBV18 and TRBJ1-6; D not resolved. The germline V and J ends were trimmed by 2 bases and 0 bases, with 5 bases remaining between them. This CDR3 comprises 15 residues. CDR1 KGHSH and CDR2 LQKENI come from the germline V gene. In nucleotides, the CDR3 is TGTGCCAGCTCACCAGCGGGCTCCTATAATTCACCCCTCCACTTT. Residues: CASSPAGSYNSPLHF.

V and J are TRBV7-3 and TRBJ2-7; no clear D gene. The germline gives CDR1 SGHTA, CDR2 FQGTGA. CDR3 length: 14 residues. Trimming took 1 base from V and 3 from J, leaving 10 bases between them. CDR3 bases: TGTGCCAGCAGCTTAATCCCGTCGGTCTACGAGCAGTACTTC. It is translated as CASSLIPSVYEQYF.

The chain employs TRBV10-3 and TRBJ1-1, with 8 positions matching TRBD1. Germline CDR1 ENHRY, CDR2 SYGVKD. This CDR3 has 15 amino acids. V shed 7 bases and J 1 base; nucleotides not matched to a gene: 8. The CDR3 DNA follows: TGTGCCATCACCAAGACAGGGGAGGCGAACACTGAAGCTTTCTTT. Its protein is CAITKTGEANTEAFF.

The chain has TRBV5-4 and TRBJ2-3; maybe TRBD2 (7 bases). Deletions cut 2 bases from V and 0 bases from J, with 10 bases between. The V gene's germline CDR1 is SGHNT and CDR2 YYREEE (reference sequence). The CDR3 has 15 residues. The CDR3 is CASSLGGASTDTQYF. The CDR3 DNA sequence: TGTGCCAGCAGCTTAGGGGGGGCTAGCACAGATACGCAGTATTTT.

V gene TRBV10-3 combines with J gene TRBJ2-1, with unresolved D. The V end was cut by 8 bases, the J end by 6 bases, with 14 bases between. From germline, CDR1 is ENHRY and CDR2 SYGVKD. The CDR3 length is 13 residues. Here the CDR3 reads CAISPIASNEQFF. In DNA, the CDR3 is TGTGCCATCTCACCCATAGCCTCCAATGAGCAGTTCTTC.

V and J are TRBV4-3 and TRBJ2-2; the D gene is possibly TRBD1 (6 bases). Trimming removed 4 bases at V and 0 bases at J, with 12 bases between. This CDR3 is built from 16 residues. Germline lookup yields CDR1 LGHNA and CDR2 YSLEER. The CDR3 DNA reads as TGCGCCAGCAGCCCCCGGGACACCTCGAACACCGGGGAGCTGTTTTTT. The encoded protein is CASSPRDTSNTGELFF.

The chain couples TRBV11-3 to TRBJ2-3; 7 positions match TRBD1. V trimming: 1 base; J trimming: 4 bases; junction bases outside the gene matches: 5. Germline V gene data show CDR1 as SGHNT and CDR2 as YENEEA. The CDR3 runs 15 residues. CDR3 DNA sequence: TGTGCCAGCAGCTTAGTTACAGGGGAAGCAGATACGCAGTATTTT. It translates to CASSLVTGEADTQYF.

The chain uses TRBV7-9 and TRBJ1-2; D is uncertain. CDR1 SEHNR and CDR2 FQNEAQ come from the germline V gene (reference sequence). The CDR3 has 14 residues. Trimming shortened V by 1 base and J by 2 bases, and 8 bases separated the two germline ends. As DNA, the CDR3 is TGTGCCAGCAGCTTAGTTGGAGGGAACTATGGCTACACCTTC. Translation gives CASSLVGGNYGYTF.

The chain employs TRBV27 and TRBJ1-5; TRBD1 matches 9 bases. This CDR3 is built from 16 residues. Trimming removed 6 bases from V and 4 bases from J; junction bases left unmatched: 10. From germline, CDR1 is MNHEY and CDR2 SMNVEV (reference sequence). CDR3 sequence reads: CASRMIGTGINQPQHF. Here the CDR3 DNA reads TGTGCCAGCAGAATGATAGGGACAGGGATAAATCAGCCCCAGCATTTT.

The chain employs TRBV25-1 and TRBJ2-1; TRBD2 matches at 7 bases. The V gene's germline CDR1 is MGHDK and CDR2 SYGVNS. V gave up 1 base and J gave up 3 bases; unmatched junction bases: 6. The CDR3 consists of 16 residues. CDR3 sequence (DNA): TGTGCCAGCAGTGAATTAGCGCGGGAGCTCTACAATGAGCAGTTCTTC. Translation gives CASSELARELYNEQFF.

The rearrangement links TRBV11-2 to TRBJ1-2; 7 bases align to TRBD1. J lost 7 bases, V lost 1 base, and 9 bases had no gene match. Per germline, CDR1 SGHAT and CDR2 FQNNGV. The CDR3 loop spans 15 amino acids. CDR3 protein: CASSLGPGGRIGYTF. The CDR3 nucleotides read TGTGCCAGCAGCTTAGGGCCAGGGGGACGGATTGGCTACACCTTC.

The CDR3 spells CASSSSGTGVGELFF. The DNA of the CDR3 is TGTGCCAGCAGCTCCTCCGGGACAGGGGTCGGGGAGCTGTTTTTT. This chain uses TRBV7-3 with TRBJ2-2, with TRBD1 identical over 10 bases. Trimming removed 4 bases from V and 7 bases from J; junction bases left unmatched: 6. There are 15 residues in the CDR3. The V gene's germline CDR1 is SGHTA and CDR2 FQGTGA.

The sample holds one count of this clone. This chain links TRBV7-2 with TRBJ1-2, with TRBD1 identical over 8 bases. Unmatched junction bases numbered 8, after V lost 5 bases and J lost 9 bases. This CDR3 spans 13 amino acids. Germline V gene data show CDR1 as SGHTA and CDR2 as FQGNSA. CDR3 DNA sequence: TGTGCCAGCAGCCGGGACAGGATGGTCAGCTACACCTTC. Translation gives CASSRDRMVSYTF.